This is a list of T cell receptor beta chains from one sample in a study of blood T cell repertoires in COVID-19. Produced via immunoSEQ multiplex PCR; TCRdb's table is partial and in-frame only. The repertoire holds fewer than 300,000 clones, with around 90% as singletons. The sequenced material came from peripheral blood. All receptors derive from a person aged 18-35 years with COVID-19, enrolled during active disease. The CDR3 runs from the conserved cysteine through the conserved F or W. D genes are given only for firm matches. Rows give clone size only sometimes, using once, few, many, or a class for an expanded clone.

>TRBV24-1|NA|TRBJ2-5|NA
CATSDYRAVQETQYF
TGTGCCACCAGTGATTATCGAGCCGTTCAAGAGACCCAGTACTTC
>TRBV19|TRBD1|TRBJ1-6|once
CASGPGTGTPLHF
TGTGCCAGTGGACCCGGGACAGGGACACCCCTCCACTTT
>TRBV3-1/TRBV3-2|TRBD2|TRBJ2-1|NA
CASSQVYGLAGEQFF
TGTGCCAGCAGCCAAGTCTATGGACTAGCGGGCGAGCAGTTCTTC
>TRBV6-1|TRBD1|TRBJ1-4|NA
CASSEYSRRQGLIVGEKLFF
TGTGCCAGCAGTGAATACTCACGTAGACAGGGATTGATCGTGGGTGAAAAACTGTTTTTT
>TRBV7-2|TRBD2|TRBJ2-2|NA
CASSTSLAGGSGELFF
TGTGCCAGCAGCACCTCCCTAGCGGGAGGCTCCGGGGAGCTGTTTTTT
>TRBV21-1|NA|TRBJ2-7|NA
CASSKVGQGYF
TGTGCCAGCAGCAAAGTAGGACAGGGGTACTTC
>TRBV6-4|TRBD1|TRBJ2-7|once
CASSATGVSEQYF
TGTGCCAGCAGTGCGACAGGGGTTAGCGAGCAGTACTTC
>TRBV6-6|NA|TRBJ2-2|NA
CASSYGRLAGELFF
TGTGCCAGCAGTTATGGCCGGCTAGCCGGGGAGCTGTTTTTT
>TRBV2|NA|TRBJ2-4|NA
CASSDQSTEIQYF
TGTGCCAGCAGTGATCAGTCGACGGAGATTCAGTACTTC
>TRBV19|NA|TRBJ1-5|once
CASSDRLSDQGNQPQHF
TGTGCCAGTAGCGACCGACTCAGTGATCAGGGGAATCAGCCCCAGCATTTT
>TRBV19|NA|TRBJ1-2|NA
CASSTGSNYGYTF
TGTGCCAGTAGTACAGGGTCTAACTATGGCTACACCTTC
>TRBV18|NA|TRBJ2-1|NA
CASSPGQLNEQFF
TGTGCCAGCTCACCTGGACAGCTCAATGAGCAGTTCTTC
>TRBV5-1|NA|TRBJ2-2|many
CASSLGGLSTGELFF
TGCGCCAGCAGCTTGGGGGGACTGTCCACCGGGGAGCTGTTTTTT
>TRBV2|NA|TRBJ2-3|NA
CASSDRRLAPDTQYF
TGTGCCAGCAGTGATAGGAGGCTAGCTCCAGATACGCAGTATTTT
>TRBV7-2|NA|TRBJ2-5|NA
CASSLTPAGAAQYF
TGTGCCAGCAGCTTAACGCCCGCGGGGGCGGCCCAGTACTTC
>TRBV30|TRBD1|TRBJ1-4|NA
CAWAGTGDEKLFF
TGTGCCTGGGCCGGGACAGGGGACGAAAAACTGTTTTTT
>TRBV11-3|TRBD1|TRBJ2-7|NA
CASSIGTGQQYF
TGTGCCAGCAGCATTGGGACAGGTCAGCAGTACTTC
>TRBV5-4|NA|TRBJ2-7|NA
CASARGASYEQYF
TGTGCCAGCGCACGGGGGGCCTCCTACGAGCAGTACTTC
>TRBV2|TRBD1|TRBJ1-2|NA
CASSFTGGNYGYTF
TGTGCCAGCAGTTTTACAGGGGGCAACTATGGCTACACCTTC
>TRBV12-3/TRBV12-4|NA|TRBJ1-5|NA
CASSRQPGQPQHF
TGTGCCAGCAGTCGACAGCCCGGTCAGCCCCAGCATTTT
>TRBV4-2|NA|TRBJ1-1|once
CASSQGRGGAEAFF
TGTGCCAGCAGCCAAGGTCGGGGTGGCGCTGAAGCTTTCTTT
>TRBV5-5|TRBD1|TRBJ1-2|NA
CASSPRTGGSGYTF
TGTGCCAGCAGCCCCCGGACAGGGGGCAGTGGCTACACCTTC
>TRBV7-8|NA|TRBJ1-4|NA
CASSLVREKLFF
TGTGCCAGCAGCTTAGTGAGGGAAAAACTGTTTTTT
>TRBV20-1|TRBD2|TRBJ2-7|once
CSASRASGSFFYEQYF
TGCAGTGCTAGTAGGGCTAGCGGGAGTTTTTTCTACGAGCAGTACTTC
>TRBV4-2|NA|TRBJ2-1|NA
CASSQGLGTDEQFF
TGTGCCAGCAGCCAAGGGCTAGGAACGGATGAGCAGTTCTTC
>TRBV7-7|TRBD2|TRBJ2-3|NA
CASSATSDPRDTQYF
TGTGCCAGCAGCGCAACTAGCGACCCCCGAGATACGCAGTATTTT
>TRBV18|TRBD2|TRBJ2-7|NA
CASSPQGAGVSYEQYF
TGTGCCAGCTCACCACAGGGAGCGGGAGTGTCCTACGAGCAGTACTTC
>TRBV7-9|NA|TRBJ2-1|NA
CASSPPREFEQFF
TGTGCCAGCAGCCCCCCCCGGGAGTTTGAGCAGTTCTTC
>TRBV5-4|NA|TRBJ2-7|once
CASSPRISSYEQYF
TGTGCCAGCAGTCCTAGGATTTCCTCCTACGAGCAGTACTTC
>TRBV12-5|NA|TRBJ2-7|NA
CASGLPSRGTYEQYF
TGTGCTAGTGGTTTGCCCTCAAGGGGCACCTACGAGCAGTACTTC
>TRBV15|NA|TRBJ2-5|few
CATSRDQGETQYF
TGTGCCACCAGCAGAGATCAGGGAGAGACCCAGTACTTC
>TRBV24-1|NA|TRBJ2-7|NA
CATSAGRGYEQYF
TGTGCCACCAGTGCAGGCAGGGGTTACGAGCAGTACTTC
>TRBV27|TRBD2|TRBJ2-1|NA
CASSDKREGPSREQFF
TGTGCCAGCAGTGACAAGCGGGAGGGTCCCTCGCGGGAGCAGTTCTTC